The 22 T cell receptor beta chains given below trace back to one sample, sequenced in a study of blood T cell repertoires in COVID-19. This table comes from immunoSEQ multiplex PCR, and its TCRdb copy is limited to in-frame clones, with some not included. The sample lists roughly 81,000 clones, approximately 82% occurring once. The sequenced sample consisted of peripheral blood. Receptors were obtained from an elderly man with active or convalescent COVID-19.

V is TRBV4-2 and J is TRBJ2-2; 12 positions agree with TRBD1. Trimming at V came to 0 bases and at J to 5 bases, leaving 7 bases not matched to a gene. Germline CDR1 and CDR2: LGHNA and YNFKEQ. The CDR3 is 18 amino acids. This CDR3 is CASSQEGGQGARTGELFF. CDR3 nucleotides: TGTGCCAGCAGCCAAGAAGGGGGACAGGGGGCGCGTACCGGGGAGCTGTTTTTT.

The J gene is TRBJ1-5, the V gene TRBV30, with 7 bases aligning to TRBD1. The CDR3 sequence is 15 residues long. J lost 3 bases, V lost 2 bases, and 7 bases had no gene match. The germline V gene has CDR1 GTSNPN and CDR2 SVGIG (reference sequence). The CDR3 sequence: CAWSTSGGVNQPQHF. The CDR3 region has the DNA TGTGCCTGGAGTACCTCAGGGGGAGTCAATCAGCCCCAGCATTTT.

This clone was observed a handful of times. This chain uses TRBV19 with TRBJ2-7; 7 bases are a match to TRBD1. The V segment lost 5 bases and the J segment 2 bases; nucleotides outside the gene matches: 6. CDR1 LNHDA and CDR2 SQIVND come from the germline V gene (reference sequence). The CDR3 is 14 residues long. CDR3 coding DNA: TGTGCCAGTAGTTTACAGGGGAGCACCTACGAGCAGTACTTC. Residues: CASSLQGSTYEQYF. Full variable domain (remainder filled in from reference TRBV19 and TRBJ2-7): DGGITQSPKYLFRKEGQNVTLSCEQNLNHDAMYWYRQDPGQGLRLIYYSQIVNDFQKGDIAEGYSVSREKKESFPLTVTSAQKNPTAFYLCASSLQGSTYEQYFGPGTRLTVT.

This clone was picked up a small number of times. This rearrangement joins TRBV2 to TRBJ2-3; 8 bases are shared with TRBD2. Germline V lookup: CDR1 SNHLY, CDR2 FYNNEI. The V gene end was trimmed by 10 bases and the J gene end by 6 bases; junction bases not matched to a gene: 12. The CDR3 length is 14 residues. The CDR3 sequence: CAKRTSRNGDTQYF. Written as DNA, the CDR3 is TGTGCCAAACGGACTAGCCGGAACGGGGATACGCAGTATTTT.

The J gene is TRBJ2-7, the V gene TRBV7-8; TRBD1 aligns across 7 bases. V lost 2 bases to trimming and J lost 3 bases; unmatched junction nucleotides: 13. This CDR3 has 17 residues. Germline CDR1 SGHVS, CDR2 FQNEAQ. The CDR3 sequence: CASSLQSTGVIHYEQYF. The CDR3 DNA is TGTGCCAGCAGCTTACAATCCACAGGGGTAATACACTACGAGCAGTACTTC.

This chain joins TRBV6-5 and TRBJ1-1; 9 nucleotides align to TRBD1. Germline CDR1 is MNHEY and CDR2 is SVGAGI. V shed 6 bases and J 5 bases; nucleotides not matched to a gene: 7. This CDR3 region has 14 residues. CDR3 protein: CASSPQGAETEAFF. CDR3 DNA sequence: TGTGCCAGCAGCCCACAGGGGGCGGAAACTGAAGCTTTCTTT.

In DNA form, the CDR3 reads TGCGCCAGCAGCCAAAAAGCCGGGGGAAATGAAAAACTGTTTTTT. It yields the protein CASSQKAGGNEKLFF. This chain links TRBV4-3 with TRBJ1-4; TRBD1 might be the D (5 bases). V was pared by 2 bases and J by 5 bases, with 12 bases between. The CDR3 covers 15 residues. Germline CDR1 reads LGHNA; CDR2 reads YSLEER.

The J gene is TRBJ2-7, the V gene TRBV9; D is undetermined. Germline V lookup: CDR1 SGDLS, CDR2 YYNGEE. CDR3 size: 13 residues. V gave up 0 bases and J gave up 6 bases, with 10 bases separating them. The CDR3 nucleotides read TGTGCCAGCAGCGTAGGAGCCTACAGCGAGCAGTACTTC. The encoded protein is CASSVGAYSEQYF.

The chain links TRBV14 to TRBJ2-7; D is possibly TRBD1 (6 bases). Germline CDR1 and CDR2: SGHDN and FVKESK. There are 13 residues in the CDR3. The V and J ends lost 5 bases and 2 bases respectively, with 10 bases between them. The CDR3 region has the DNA TGTGCCAGCAGCGGGACAACGACCTACGAGCAGTACTTC. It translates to CASSGTTTYEQYF.

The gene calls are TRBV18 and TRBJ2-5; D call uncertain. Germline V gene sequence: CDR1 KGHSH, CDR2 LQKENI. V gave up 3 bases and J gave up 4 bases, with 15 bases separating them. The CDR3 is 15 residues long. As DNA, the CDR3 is TGTGCCAGCTCACCCTCGACATTGGGTCGAGAGACCCAGTACTTC. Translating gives CASSPSTLGRETQYF.

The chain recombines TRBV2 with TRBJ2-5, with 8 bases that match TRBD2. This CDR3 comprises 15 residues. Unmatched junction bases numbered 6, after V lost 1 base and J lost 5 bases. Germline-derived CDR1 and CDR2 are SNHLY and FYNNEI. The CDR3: CASSEEGLALETQYF. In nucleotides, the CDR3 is TGTGCCAGCAGTGAAGAAGGACTAGCACTCGAGACCCAGTACTTC.

This CDR3 is CASSPFRGSGELGNTIYF. The CDR3 DNA is TGTGCCAGCTCACCATTCAGGGGGAGTGGCGAACTTGGAAACACCATATATTTT. The chain combines TRBV18 with TRBJ1-3; TRBD1 agrees at 7 bases. This CDR3 has 18 amino acids. J gave up 3 bases and V 2 bases, and 13 bases lay outside the gene matches. CDR1 and CDR2 (germline): KGHSH, LQKENI.

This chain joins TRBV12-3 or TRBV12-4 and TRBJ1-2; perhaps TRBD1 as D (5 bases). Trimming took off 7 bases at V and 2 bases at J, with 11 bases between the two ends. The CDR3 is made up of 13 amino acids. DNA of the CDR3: TGTGCCAGCACCCCCCGGGGGAACTATGGCTACACCTTC. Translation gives CASTPRGNYGYTF.

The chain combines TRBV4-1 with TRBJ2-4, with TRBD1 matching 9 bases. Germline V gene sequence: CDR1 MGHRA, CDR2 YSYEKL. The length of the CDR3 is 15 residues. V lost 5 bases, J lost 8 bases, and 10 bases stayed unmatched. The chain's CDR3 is CASSVRTGGADIQYF. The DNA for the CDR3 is TGCGCCAGCAGCGTAAGAACAGGGGGCGCGGACATTCAGTACTTC.

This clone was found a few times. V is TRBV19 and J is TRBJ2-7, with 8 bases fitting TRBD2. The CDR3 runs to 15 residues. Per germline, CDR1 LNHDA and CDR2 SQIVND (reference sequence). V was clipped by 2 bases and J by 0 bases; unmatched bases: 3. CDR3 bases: TGTGCCAGTAGTATAATTAGCGGGAACTCCTACGAGCAGTACTTC. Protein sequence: CASSIISGNSYEQYF.

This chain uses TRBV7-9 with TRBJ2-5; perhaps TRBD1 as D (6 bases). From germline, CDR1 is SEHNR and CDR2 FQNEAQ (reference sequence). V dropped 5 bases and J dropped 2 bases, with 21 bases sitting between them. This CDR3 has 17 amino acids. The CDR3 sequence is CASSLGTTGRRQETQYF. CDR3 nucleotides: TGTGCCAGCAGCCTCGGGACCACAGGGCGGCGGCAAGAGACCCAGTACTTC.

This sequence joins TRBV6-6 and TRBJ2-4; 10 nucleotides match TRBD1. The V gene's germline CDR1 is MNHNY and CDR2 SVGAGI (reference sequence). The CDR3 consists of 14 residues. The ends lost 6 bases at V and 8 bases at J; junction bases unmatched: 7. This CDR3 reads CASRDPGQGHIQYF. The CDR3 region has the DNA TGTGCCAGCAGAGACCCGGGACAGGGGCACATTCAGTACTTC.

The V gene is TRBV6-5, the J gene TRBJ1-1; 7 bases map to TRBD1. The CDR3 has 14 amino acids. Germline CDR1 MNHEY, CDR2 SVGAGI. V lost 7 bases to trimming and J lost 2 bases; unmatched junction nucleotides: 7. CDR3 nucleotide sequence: TGTGCCAGCAATCGACAGGGAGGAAACACTGAAGCTTTCTTT. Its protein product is CASNRQGGNTEAFF.

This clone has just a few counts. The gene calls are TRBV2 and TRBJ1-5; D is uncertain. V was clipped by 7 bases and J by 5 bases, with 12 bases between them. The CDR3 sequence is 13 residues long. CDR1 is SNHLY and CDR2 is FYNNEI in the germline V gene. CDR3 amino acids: CASNLQTDQPQHF. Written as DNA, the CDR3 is TGTGCCAGCAACCTACAGACCGATCAGCCCCAGCATTTT.

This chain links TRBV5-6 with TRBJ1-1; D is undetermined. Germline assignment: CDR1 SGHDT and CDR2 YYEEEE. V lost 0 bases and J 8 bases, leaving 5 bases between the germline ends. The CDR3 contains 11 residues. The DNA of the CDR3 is TGTGCCAGCAGCTTGGCCCTGGAAGCTTTCTTT. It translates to CASSLALEAFF.

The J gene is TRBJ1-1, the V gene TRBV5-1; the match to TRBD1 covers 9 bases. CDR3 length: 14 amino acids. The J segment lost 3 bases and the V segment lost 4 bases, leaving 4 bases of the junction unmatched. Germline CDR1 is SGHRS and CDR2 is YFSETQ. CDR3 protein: CASSVRQGDTEAFF. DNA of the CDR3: TGCGCCAGCAGCGTACGACAGGGGGACACTGAAGCTTTCTTT.

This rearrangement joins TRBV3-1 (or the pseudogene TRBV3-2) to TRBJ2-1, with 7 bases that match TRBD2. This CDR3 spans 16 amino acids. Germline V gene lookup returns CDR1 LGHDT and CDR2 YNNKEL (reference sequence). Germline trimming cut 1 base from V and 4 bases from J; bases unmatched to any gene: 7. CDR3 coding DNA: TGTGCCAGCAGCCAAGGGGTAGCGGGTTCGTACAATGAGCAGTTCTTC. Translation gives CASSQGVAGSYNEQFF.